The 29 T cell receptor beta chains presented below share a single source sample, sequenced in a study of blood T cell repertoires in COVID-19. Only in-frame clones appear in the TCRdb table, and some are missing; sequencing was by immunoSEQ multiplex PCR. In the table there are over 200,000 clones, 65% to 85% of which are singletons. Sequencing was done on a sample of peripheral blood. These receptors all stem from a man older than 75 with acute or convalescent COVID-19.

The chain links TRBV3-1 (or the pseudogene TRBV3-2) to TRBJ2-3; 13 bases agree with TRBD2. Losses at the gene ends were 5 bases for V and 4 bases for J; bases not matched to a gene: 6. Germline V lookup: CDR1 LGHDT, CDR2 YNNKEL (reference sequence). The CDR3 runs 16 residues. This CDR3 is CASSGRTSGRPDTQYF. CDR3 coding DNA: TGTGCCAGCAGCGGGCGGACTAGCGGGAGACCAGATACGCAGTATTTT.

The CDR3 loop is CASKGEYYGYTF. The DNA for the CDR3 is TGCGCCAGCAAGGGGGAATACTATGGCTACACCTTC. The chain carries TRBV5-1 and TRBJ1-2; perhaps TRBD1 as D (6 bases). With 6 bases removed from V and 3 bases from J, the gap between germline ends came to 9 bases. The CDR3 is made up of 12 amino acids. Germline V CDR1 and CDR2: SGHRS, YFSETQ.

This chain joins TRBV5-1 and TRBJ1-2, with D unclear. In germline, CDR1 is SGHRS, CDR2 YFSETQ. Trimming left V 4 bases short and J 4 bases short, with 11 bases between. The CDR3 covers 13 residues. The CDR3 region is CASSLGSSYGYTF. The CDR3 bases are TGCGCCAGCAGCCTCGGGAGCAGCTATGGCTACACCTTC.

The chain employs TRBV28 and TRBJ1-4, with 9 bases that match TRBD1. Germline assignment: CDR1 MDHEN and CDR2 SYDVKM. The CDR3 is made up of 14 amino acids. V lost 9 bases and J lost 8; bases outside the gene matches: 10. The CDR3 DNA follows: TGTGCCAGTAAAAGGGGACAGGGTGGAGAAAAACTGTTTTTT. Encoded protein: CASKRGQGGEKLFF.

This rearrangement joins TRBV7-9 to TRBJ2-1; a possible D gene is TRBD2 (6 bases). V was trimmed by 5 bases and J by 6 bases, leaving 17 bases between them. CDR3 length equals 15 residues. The germline gives CDR1 SEHNR, CDR2 FQNEAQ (reference sequence). Here the CDR3 reads CASSPTLSGGNEQFF. The CDR3 nucleotides are TGTGCCAGCAGCCCCACTCTGTCCGGGGGCAATGAGCAGTTCTTC.

The chain is built from TRBV27 and TRBJ2-5; 12 bases line up with TRBD2. The CDR3 extends over 16 amino acids. The germline V gene encodes CDR1 MNHEY and CDR2 SMNVEV (reference sequence). Unmatched junction bases numbered 8, after V lost 5 bases and J lost 4 bases. This CDR3 reads CASSPLLTSGRETQYF. CDR3 DNA sequence: TGTGCCAGCAGTCCTCTCCTGACTAGCGGGAGAGAGACCCAGTACTTC.

J is TRBJ1-3 and V is TRBV15; D is possibly TRBD1 (5 bases). The CDR3 is 15 amino acids. V lost 0 bases and J lost 4, with 10 bases in between. CDR1 and CDR2 from the germline V gene are LNHNV and YYDKDF (reference sequence). CDR3 sequence reads: CATSRDRVGGNTIYF. CDR3 sequence (DNA): TGTGCCACCAGCAGAGACAGGGTGGGGGGAAACACCATATATTTT. Complete variable domain (other parts from reference TRBV15 and TRBJ1-3): DAMVIQNPRYQVTQFGKPVTLSCSQTLNHNVMYWYQQKSSQAPKLLFHYYDKDFNNEADTPDNFQSRRPNTSFCFLDIRSPGLGDTAMYLCATSRDRVGGNTIYFGEGSWLTVV.

This chain joins TRBV14 and TRBJ1-4; unclear D gene. This CDR3 has 13 residues. V lost 5 bases, J lost 4 bases, and 8 bases lay in between. In germline, CDR1 is SGHDN, CDR2 FVKESK. This chain's CDR3 is CASSARLNEKLFF. The DNA for the CDR3 is TGTGCCAGCAGCGCTAGACTTAATGAAAAACTGTTTTTT.

The chain combines TRBV10-3 with TRBJ1-2; TRBD1 matches 8 bases. Trimming cost V 7 bases and J 4 bases; bases outside gene matches: 8. The CDR3 has 14 amino acids. From germline, CDR1 is ENHRY and CDR2 SYGVKD. For the CDR3, the DNA is TGTGCCATCACGGAGACAGGGGTCAGCTATGGCTACACCTTC. It codes for CAITETGVSYGYTF.

J is TRBJ1-6 and V is TRBV6-5; D is uncertain. This CDR3 is built from 15 residues. V lost 4 bases and J lost 10, with 17 bases in between. Per the germline V gene, CDR1 is MNHEY and CDR2 is SVGAGI. The CDR3 sequence: CASSSINVGSSPLHF. CDR3 sequence (DNA): TGTGCCAGCAGTTCGATAAACGTGGGGAGCTCACCCCTCCACTTT.

The chain carries TRBV5-4 and TRBJ2-3, with 9 bases that match TRBD1. Germline V gene sequence: CDR1 SGHNT, CDR2 YYREEE (reference sequence). Trimming removed 5 bases from V and 10 bases from J; junction bases left unmatched: 11. This CDR3 has 14 amino acids. Here the CDR3 reads CASRKTGGSLAQYF. In nucleotides, the CDR3 is TGTGCCAGCAGAAAGACAGGGGGATCACTAGCGCAGTATTTT.

V is TRBV20-1 and J is TRBJ2-5, with D perhaps TRBD1 (5 bases). Per the germline V gene, CDR1 is DFQATT and CDR2 is SNEGSKA (reference sequence). CDR3 length: 15 residues. V lost 3 bases, J lost 4 bases, and 18 bases lay in between. The DNA of the CDR3 is TGCAGTGCTAGTACCCCCACTGCAGGGTTAGAGACCCAGTACTTC. It yields the protein CSASTPTAGLETQYF.

This chain connects TRBV7-3 to TRBJ2-5; no reliable D call. CDR3 length equals 15 residues. The V end was cut by 1 base, the J end by 0 bases, with 9 bases between. Germline V gives CDR1 SGHTA, CDR2 FQGTGA. CDR3 region: CASSLNGLDQETQYF. In DNA, the CDR3 is TGTGCCAGCAGCTTAAATGGGCTGGACCAAGAGACCCAGTACTTC.

V and J are TRBV3-1 (or the pseudogene TRBV3-2) and TRBJ1-6; D remains unclear. Germline V gene sequence: CDR1 LGHDT, CDR2 YNNKEL (reference sequence). CDR3 size: 13 residues. Trimming pared 7 bases from V and 9 bases from J, leaving 13 bases between. In DNA form, the CDR3 reads TGTGCCAGCACCCTAGCGGCCGGTTCACCCCTCCACTTT. It is translated as CASTLAAGSPLHF.

The J gene is TRBJ2-2, the V gene TRBV27; D might be TRBD1 (5 bases). The CDR3 sequence is 15 residues long. V was cut by 5 bases and J by 3 bases, with 13 bases left in between. The V gene's germline CDR1 is MNHEY and CDR2 SMNVEV (reference sequence). The DNA of the CDR3 is TGTGCCAGCAGTGAGCTTCAGGGTGACACCGGGGAGCTGTTTTTT. Translation: CASSELQGDTGELFF.

The chain carries TRBV5-1 and TRBJ2-7; 9 bases are a match to TRBD2. There are 14 residues in the CDR3. Per germline, CDR1 SGHRS and CDR2 YFSETQ. J lost 5 bases, V lost 5 bases, and 8 bases had no gene match. The CDR3 DNA reads as TGCGCCAGCAGTACCGGGACTAGCTTCAACGAGCAGTACTTC. This sequence encodes CASSTGTSFNEQYF.

The rearrangement joins TRBV21-1 to TRBJ2-6; the table's TRBD1 call for D was not verified on the DNA. TRBV21-1 is tagged as a pseudogene. This CDR3 is built from 16 residues. The CDR3 loop is CASSKEQGSGANVLTF. For the CDR3, the DNA is TGTGCCAGCAGCAAAGAACAGGGATCCGGGGCCAACGTCCTGACTTTC.

V and J are TRBV27 and TRBJ2-5, with 11 bases matching TRBD1. The CDR3 has 14 amino acids. Germline CDR1 reads MNHEY; CDR2 reads SMNVEV (reference sequence). The ends lost 11 bases at V and 7 bases at J; junction bases unmatched: 12. The chain's CDR3 is CAVTGTGGPGTQYF. The CDR3 DNA follows: TGTGCCGTCACCGGGACAGGGGGTCCGGGGACCCAGTACTTC.

J is TRBJ2-5 and V is TRBV12-3 or TRBV12-4; TRBD2 matches at 7 bases. The CDR3 sequence is 13 residues long. V gave up 3 bases and J gave up 4 bases; unmatched junction bases: 2. CDR3 loop: CASSFERGETQYF. The CDR3 bases are TGTGCCAGCAGTTTTGAGCGGGGAGAGACCCAGTACTTC.

This clone was seen once. V usage is TRBV5-1 and J usage is TRBJ1-1; D not certain. The CDR3 sequence is 13 residues long. Trimming took off 1 base at V and 1 base at J, with 5 bases between the two ends. CDR1 and CDR2 from the germline V gene are SGHRS and YFSETQ. CDR3 in DNA: TGCGCCAGCAGCTTGACAGAGAACACTGAAGCTTTCTTT. Amino acids: CASSLTENTEAFF. The full variable domain, in which reference TRBV5-1 and TRBJ1-1 provide the parts outside the CDR3, is KAGVTQTPRYLIKTRGQQVTLSCSPISGHRSVSWYQQTPGQGLQFLFEYFSETQRNKGNFPGRFSGRQFSNSRSEMNVSTLELGDSALYLCASSLTENTEAFFGQGTRLTVV.

This chain links TRBV5-1 with TRBJ2-5, with 15 bases identical to TRBD2. Germline V lookup: CDR1 SGHRS, CDR2 YFSETQ. The CDR3 runs to 18 residues. With V trimmed by 3 bases and J by 5 bases, 11 bases remained unmatched. DNA of the CDR3: TGCGCCAGCAGCTCGGGGGGGACTAGCGGGAGGTTTGCGGAGACCCAGTACTTC. The encoded protein is CASSSGGTSGRFAETQYF.

CDR3 coding DNA: TGCAGCGCTGTGGGACTAGCGGCTAACACCGGGGAGCTGTTTTTT. This encodes CSAVGLAANTGELFF. V usage is TRBV29-1 and J usage is TRBJ2-2; 11 bases fit TRBD2. The CDR3 is 15 amino acids. The germline CDR1 and CDR2 sequences are SQVTM and ANQGSEA. Germline trimming cut 7 bases from V and 2 bases from J; bases unmatched to any gene: 6.

The chain is built from TRBV4-1 and TRBJ2-7, with TRBD1 matching 8 bases. CDR3 length: 16 residues. Germline CDR1 is MGHRA and CDR2 is YSYEKL. With V trimmed by 2 bases and J by 0 bases, 6 bases remained unmatched. CDR3 sequence reads: CASSQPAGGLSYEQYF. For the CDR3, the DNA is TGCGCCAGCAGCCAACCGGCAGGGGGCCTCTCCTACGAGCAGTACTTC.

V usage is TRBV5-1 and J usage is TRBJ1-6; no clear D gene. Germline values: CDR1 SGHRS, CDR2 YFSETQ. The ends were cut back, 0 bases at V and 0 bases at J, with 10 bases in the middle. The CDR3 contains 17 residues. The CDR3 nucleotides are TGCGCCAGCAGCTTGGGTAGCCCGAGCTCCTATAATTCACCCCTCCACTTT. Translated: CASSLGSPSSYNSPLHF.

The chain couples TRBV10-2 to TRBJ2-7, with a possible D match to TRBD2 (6 bases). The germline V gene has CDR1 WSHSY and CDR2 SAAADI. The CDR3 is made up of 13 amino acids. V dropped 4 bases and J dropped 3 bases, with 10 bases sitting between them. CDR3 coding DNA: TGCGCCAGCAGTGCGGGACTTGACTACGAGCAGTACTTC. Its protein is CASSAGLDYEQYF.

The chain is built from TRBV2 and TRBJ2-1; D possibly corresponds to TRBD2 (6 bases). This CDR3 is 16 amino acids long. V lost 4 bases to trimming and J lost 8 bases, with 21 bases between them. The germline V gene has CDR1 SNHLY and CDR2 FYNNEI. CDR3 in amino acids: CASSGLERATRDEQFF. As DNA, the CDR3 is TGTGCCAGCAGTGGGCTCGAGCGGGCAACACGGGATGAGCAGTTCTTC.

The chain recombines TRBV29-1 with TRBJ2-1; the match to TRBD2 covers 12 bases. Germline V CDR1 and CDR2: SQVTM, ANQGSEA. CDR3 length: 14 amino acids. V was pared by 6 bases and J by 2 bases, with 2 bases of the junction left unmatched. CDR3 DNA sequence: TGCAGCGTCGGACTAGCGGGAACCTACAATGAGCAGTTCTTC. This codes for CSVGLAGTYNEQFF.

The V call is TRBV12-3 or TRBV12-4, the J call TRBJ2-5; possible D gene TRBD2, 7 bases. The CDR3 extends over 13 amino acids. Trimming left V 6 bases short and J 5 bases short, with 13 bases between. The CDR3 region has the DNA TGTGCCAGCAGCCGGCGGGGGCTGGAGACCCAGTACTTC. Residues: CASSRRGLETQYF.

The chain is built from TRBV4-1 and TRBJ2-5; D unclear. The germline V gene encodes CDR1 MGHRA and CDR2 YSYEKL. CDR3 length: 14 amino acids. V was clipped by 0 bases and J by 2 bases, with 7 bases between them. This CDR3 is CASSQDHIQETQYF. The CDR3 DNA reads as TGCGCCAGCAGCCAAGATCACATTCAAGAGACCCAGTACTTC.